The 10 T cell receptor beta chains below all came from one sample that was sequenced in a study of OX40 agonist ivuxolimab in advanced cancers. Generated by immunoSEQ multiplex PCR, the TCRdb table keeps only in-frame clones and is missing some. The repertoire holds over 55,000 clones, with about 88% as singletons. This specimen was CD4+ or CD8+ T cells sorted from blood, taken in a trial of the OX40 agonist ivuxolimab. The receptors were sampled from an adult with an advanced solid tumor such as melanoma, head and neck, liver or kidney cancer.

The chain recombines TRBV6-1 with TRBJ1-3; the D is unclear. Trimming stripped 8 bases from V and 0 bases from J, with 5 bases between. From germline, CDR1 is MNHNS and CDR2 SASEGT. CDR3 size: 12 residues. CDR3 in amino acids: CASGGSGNTIYF. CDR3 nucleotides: TGTGCCAGCGGAGGCTCTGGAAACACCATATATTTT.

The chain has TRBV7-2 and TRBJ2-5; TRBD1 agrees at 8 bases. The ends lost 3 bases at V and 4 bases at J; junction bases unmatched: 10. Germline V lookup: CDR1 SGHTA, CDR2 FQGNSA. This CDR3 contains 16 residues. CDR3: CASSLSGTGPPETQYF. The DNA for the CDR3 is TGTGCCAGCAGCTTGAGTGGGACAGGCCCCCCAGAGACCCAGTACTTC.

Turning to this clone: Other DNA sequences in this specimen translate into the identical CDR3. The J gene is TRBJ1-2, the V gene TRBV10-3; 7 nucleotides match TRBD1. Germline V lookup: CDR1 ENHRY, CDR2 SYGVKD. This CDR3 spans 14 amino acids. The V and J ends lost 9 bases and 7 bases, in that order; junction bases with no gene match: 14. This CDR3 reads CAIGEVTGEGGYTF. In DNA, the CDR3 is TGTGCCATAGGGGAGGTCACAGGGGAAGGTGGCTACACCTTC.

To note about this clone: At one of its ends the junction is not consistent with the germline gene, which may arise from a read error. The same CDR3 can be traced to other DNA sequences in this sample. The CDR3 bases are TGTGCCAGCAGTACAGGGGGCAATCAGCCCCAGCATTTT. It yields the protein CASSTGGNQPQHF. The gene calls are TRBV19 and TRBJ1-5; 7 bases map to TRBD1. Germline loops: CDR1 LNHDA, CDR2 SQIVND (reference sequence). The length of the CDR3 is 13 residues.

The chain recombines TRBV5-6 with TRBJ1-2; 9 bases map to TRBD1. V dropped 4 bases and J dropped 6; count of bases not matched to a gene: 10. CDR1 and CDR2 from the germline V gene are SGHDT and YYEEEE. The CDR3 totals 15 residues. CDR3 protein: CASSPLGQGEDGYTF. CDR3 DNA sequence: TGTGCCAGCAGCCCCCTGGGACAGGGCGAGGATGGCTACACCTTC.

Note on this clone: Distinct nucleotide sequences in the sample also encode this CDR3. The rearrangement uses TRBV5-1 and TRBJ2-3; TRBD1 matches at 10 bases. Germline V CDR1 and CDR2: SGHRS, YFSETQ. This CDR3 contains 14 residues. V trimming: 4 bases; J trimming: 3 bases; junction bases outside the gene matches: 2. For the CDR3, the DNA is TGCGCCAGCAGCCCGGGACAGGGGACAGATACGCAGTATTTT. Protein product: CASSPGQGTDTQYF.

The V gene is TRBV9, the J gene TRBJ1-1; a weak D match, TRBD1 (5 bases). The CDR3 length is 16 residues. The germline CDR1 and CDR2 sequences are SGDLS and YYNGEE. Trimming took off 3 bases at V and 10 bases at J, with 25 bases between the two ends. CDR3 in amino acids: CASSGGVDGSVSRAFF. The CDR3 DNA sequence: TGTGCCAGCAGCGGGGGCGTTGATGGGTCTGTTTCTCGAGCTTTCTTT.

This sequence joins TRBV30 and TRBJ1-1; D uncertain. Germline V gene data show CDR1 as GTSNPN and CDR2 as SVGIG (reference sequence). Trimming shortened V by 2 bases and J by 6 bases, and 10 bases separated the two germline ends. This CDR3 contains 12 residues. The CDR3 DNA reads TGTGCCTGGAGTCTCCGTACTTCTGAAGCTTTCTTT. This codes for CAWSLRTSEAFF. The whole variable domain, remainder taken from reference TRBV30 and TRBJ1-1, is SQTIHQWPATLVQPVGSPLSLECTVEGTSNPNLYWYRQAAGRGLQLLFYSVGIGQISSEVPQNLSASRPQDRQFILSSKKLLLSDSGFYLCAWSLRTSEAFFGQGTRLTVV.

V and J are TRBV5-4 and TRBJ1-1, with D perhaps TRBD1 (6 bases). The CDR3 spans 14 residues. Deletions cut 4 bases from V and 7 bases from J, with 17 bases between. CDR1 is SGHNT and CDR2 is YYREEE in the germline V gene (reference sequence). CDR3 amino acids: CASSQEDSRNEAFF. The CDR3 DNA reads TGTGCCAGCAGCCAAGAGGACAGTCGGAATGAAGCTTTCTTT.

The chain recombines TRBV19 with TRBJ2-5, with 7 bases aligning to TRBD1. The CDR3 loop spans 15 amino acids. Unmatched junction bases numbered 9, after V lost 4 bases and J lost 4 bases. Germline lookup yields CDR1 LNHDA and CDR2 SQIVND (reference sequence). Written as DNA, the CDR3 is TGTGCCAGTAGTAGAGGGGACAGCGGAAGAGAGACCCAGTACTTC. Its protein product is CASSRGDSGRETQYF.